This entry is about one T cell receptor (beta chain). Under the authors' procedure: From reference gene primer amplification, estimates of nucleated cell counts were derived. Libraries were prepared by immunoSEQ multiplex PCR; TCRdb keeps only in-frame clonotypes and omits some of them. D and trimming come from the DNA, and the V and J calls and clone size come from that table. The sample contains 150,000 to 180,000 clones, roughly 72% of which appear only once. This specimen comes from a study of blood T cell repertoires in COVID-19. Study-wide background: Collection of acute and convalescent COVID-19 samples took place in the United States, Italy and Spain. T cells, B-cell-depleted T cells, or PBMCs provided the cDNA or gDNA that served as material.

Germline V gene lookup returns CDR1 SGHRS and CDR2 YFSETQ. This CDR3 is 15 amino acids long. V gave up 4 bases and J gave up 5 bases; unmatched junction bases: 3. Input material: peripheral blood. The chain carries TRBV5-1 and TRBJ1-6; 10 bases align to TRBD1. The sequence came from a woman at least 80 years old with acute or convalescent COVID-19. As DNA, the CDR3 is TGCGCCAGCAGCCCAGGGACAGGGGATAATTCACCCCTCCACTTT. This encodes CASSPGTGDNSPLHF.